The 21 T cell receptor beta chains listed next were all sequenced from one sample in a study of response to subunit inactivated influenza vaccine. TCRdb analysed the RT-PCR reads with MiXCR anew, one entry per CDR3 protein. The table has 750,000 to 850,000 distinct CDR3 sequences, about a fifth seen once; the top ten hold about 11%. The material sequenced was PBMCs from blood, taken 5 days after vaccination. Source of these receptors: a man in his fifties who received an inactivated influenza vaccine.

The chain has TRBV20-1 and TRBJ2-5; 8 bases are a match to TRBD2. CDR1 DFQATT and CDR2 SNEGSKA come from the germline V gene (reference sequence). The CDR3 covers 15 residues. With V trimmed by 1 base and J by 4 bases, 8 bases remained unmatched. CDR3 region: CSARVPGGRSETQYF. CDR3 sequence (DNA): TGCAGTGCTAGAGTGCCGGGGGGGCGGTCAGAGACCCAGTACTTC.

This clonotype was recorded at least ten times. This chain joins TRBV3-1 and TRBJ1-2; D might be TRBD1 (6 bases). This CDR3 is built from 16 residues. Germline CDR1 and CDR2: LGHDT and YNNKEL (reference sequence). Trimming cost V 2 bases and J 4 bases, with 17 bases left between them. The CDR3 nucleotides read TGTGCCAGCAGCCAACGTTGGGGGGGGCCGGGCTATGGCTACACCTTC. Protein: CASSQRWGGPGYGYTF.

The rearrangement links TRBV18 to TRBJ2-1; 7 nucleotides agree with TRBD2. V lost 3 bases, J lost 7 bases, and 6 bases stayed unmatched. Germline-derived CDR1 and CDR2 are KGHSH and LQKENI. The CDR3 is made up of 14 amino acids. CDR3 DNA: TGTGCCAGCTCACCTGACGGCGGGAGAAATGAGCAGTTCTTC. Encoded protein: CASSPDGGRNEQFF.

This clonotype turned up a few times. One end of the junction varies from germline; a read error may be responsible. The CDR3 sequence: CASSQDPRDGPHF. DNA for the CDR3: TGCGCCAGCAGCCAAGATCCGCGGGACGGTCCCCACTTT. The chain uses TRBV4-1 and TRBJ2-3, with D tentatively TRBD2 (6 bases). Germline V gives CDR1 MGHRA, CDR2 YSYEKL. The length of the CDR3 is 13 residues.

The CDR3 is CSAERGGSNQPQHF. CDR3 nucleotide sequence: TGCAGTGCTGAGAGAGGGGGTAGCAATCAGCCCCAGCATTTT. V is TRBV20-1 and J is TRBJ1-5; weak D call: TRBD1 (6 bases). The V gene's germline CDR1 is DFQATT and CDR2 SNEGSKA (reference sequence). The CDR3 has 14 amino acids. Deletions cut 5 bases from V and 0 bases from J, with 11 bases between.

The V call is TRBV4-3, the J call TRBJ2-7; 7 bases agree with TRBD1. CDR1 is LGHNA and CDR2 is YSLEER in the germline V gene. The length of the CDR3 is 15 residues. With V trimmed by 0 bases and J by 0 bases, 2 bases remained unmatched. This chain's CDR3 is CASSQDNRGSYEQYF. For the CDR3, the DNA is TGCGCCAGCAGCCAAGATAACAGGGGCTCCTACGAGCAGTACTTC.

This clonotype was seen many times. V gene TRBV29-1 combines with J gene TRBJ2-1, with D tentatively TRBD1 (6 bases). The CDR3 spans 12 residues. V was cut by 7 bases and J by 10 bases, with 17 bases left in between. Looked up from germline, CDR1 is SQVTM and CDR2 is ANQGSEA. CDR3 protein: CSARTALGEQFF. In DNA, the CDR3 is TGCAGCGCTAGGACAGCACTGGGAGAGCAGTTCTTC.

This CDR3 is CASSLVAGWVHEQYF. DNA of the CDR3: TGTGCCAGCAGCTTAGTGGCAGGGTGGGTCCACGAGCAGTACTTC. The V and J genes are TRBV11-2 and TRBJ2-7, with D tentatively TRBD1 (5 bases). CDR1 is SGHAT and CDR2 is FQNNGV in the germline V gene. Trimming stripped 1 base from V and 5 bases from J, with 15 bases between. There are 15 residues in the CDR3.

The chain uses TRBV9 and TRBJ2-5, with 8 positions matching TRBD1. The CDR3 is 14 amino acids. Trimming removed 4 bases from V and 5 bases from J; junction bases left unmatched: 7. The germline CDR1 and CDR2 sequences are SGDLS and YYNGEE. The CDR3 loop is CASSPTGGMETQYF. DNA of the CDR3: TGTGCCAGCAGCCCAACAGGGGGAATGGAGACCCAGTACTTC. The full variable domain, completed using reference TRBV9 and TRBJ2-5, is DSGVTQTPKHLITATGQRVTLRCSPRSGDLSVYWYQQSLDQGLQFLIQYYNGEERAKGNILERFSAQQFPDLHSELNLSSLELGDSALYFCASSPTGGMETQYFGPGTRLLVL.

This clonotype was recorded at least ten times. This chain connects TRBV20-1 to TRBJ1-5, with D maybe TRBD1 (6 bases). Trimming took 3 bases from V and 8 from J, leaving 17 bases between them. The CDR3 has 14 residues. From germline, CDR1 is DFQATT and CDR2 SNEGSKA (reference sequence). This CDR3 is CSASRTDTQKPQHF. CDR3 nucleotide sequence: TGCAGTGCTAGTAGGACAGACACGCAAAAGCCCCAGCATTTT.

The chain has TRBV5-1 and TRBJ2-1; D remains unclear. CDR3 length equals 15 residues. Germline values: CDR1 SGHRS, CDR2 YFSETQ. The V gene lost 2 bases and the J gene lost 0 bases, with 9 bases spanning the gap. In DNA form, the CDR3 reads TGCGCCAGCAGCTTTAGAATTTCCTCCTACAATGAGCAGTTCTTC. Translated, it gives CASSFRISSYNEQFF.

V is TRBV7-2 and J is TRBJ1-6; D possibly corresponds to TRBD1 (5 bases). Germline V lookup: CDR1 SGHTA, CDR2 FQGNSA. Trimming cost V 5 bases and J 4 bases, with 15 bases left between them. This CDR3 has 16 amino acids. As DNA, the CDR3 is TGTGCCAGCAGCCCCCAGGGACCGGGGTATAATTCACCCCTCCACTTT. Protein: CASSPQGPGYNSPLHF.

The chain links TRBV6-1 to TRBJ1-5; the D gene is possibly TRBD1 (6 bases). CDR1 is MNHNS and CDR2 is SASEGT in the germline V gene. There are 14 residues in the CDR3. V was clipped by 6 bases and J by 2 bases, with 11 bases between them. CDR3 nucleotide sequence: TGTGCCAGCAGGTCGGGGGCAGGCAATCAGCCCCAGCATTTT. Its protein is CASRSGAGNQPQHF.

The rearrangement joins TRBV12-3 or TRBV12-4 to TRBJ1-4; weak D call: TRBD1 (6 bases). Trimming pared 5 bases from V and 10 bases from J, leaving 20 bases between. CDR3 length equals 15 residues. This CDR3 is CASSGGRGGAGKLFF. The CDR3 DNA reads TGTGCCAGCAGTGGGGGACGAGGGGGGGCTGGAAAACTGTTTTTT.

This clonotype was counted between two and nine times. The CDR3 carries no conserved terminal phenylalanine or tryptophan, so it likely arises from a read error. J is TRBJ2-7 and V is TRBV3-1; tentative D call: TRBD1 (5 bases). Germline V gene lookup returns CDR1 LGHDT and CDR2 YNNKEL (reference sequence). This CDR3 has 13 amino acids. The germline V and J ends were trimmed by 3 bases and 0 bases, with 6 bases remaining between them. The CDR3 is CASSQGPSYEQYS. The DNA for the CDR3 is TGTGCCAGCAGCCAGGGGCCCTCCTACGAGCAGTACTCC.

This clonotype was seen at least ten times. The chain is built from TRBV12-3 or TRBV12-4 and TRBJ1-1; D ambiguous. The CDR3 has 12 residues. The V gene lost 5 bases and the J gene lost 4 bases, with 8 bases spanning the gap. The CDR3 DNA follows: TGTGCCAGCAGTCCCCCGAGCACTGAAGCTTTCTTT. Translation: CASSPPSTEAFF.

This clonotype showed up just a few times. This chain joins TRBV24-1 and TRBJ2-1; D uncertain. The CDR3 consists of 12 residues. Germline CDR1 is KGHDR and CDR2 is SFDVKD. Deletions cut 4 bases from V and 12 bases from J, with 12 bases between. The CDR3 reads CATSDPSLGQFF. Here the CDR3 DNA reads TGTGCCACCAGTGACCCATCCTTAGGGCAGTTCTTC.

This clonotype was counted a few times. The chain couples TRBV5-6 to TRBJ2-1; D is perhaps TRBD2 (6 bases). The CDR3 length is 14 residues. Per germline, CDR1 SGHDT and CDR2 YYEEEE. V lost 5 bases to trimming and J lost 3 bases, with 12 bases between them. Here the CDR3 reads CASRRDSDYNEQFF. CDR3 coding DNA: TGTGCCAGCAGGCGGGACTCCGACTACAATGAGCAGTTCTTC.

J is TRBJ2-7 and V is TRBV12-3 or TRBV12-4; D is possibly TRBD1 or TRBD2 (5 bases each). Trimming took off 0 bases at V and 7 bases at J, with 13 bases between the two ends. There are 14 residues in the CDR3. CDR3 sequence reads: CASSLAPRGAEQYF. The CDR3 DNA is TGTGCCAGCAGTTTAGCTCCCAGAGGGGCTGAGCAGTACTTC.

The table lists this clonotype with many counts. CDR3: CAISELTTGEQYF. Here the CDR3 DNA reads TGTGCCATCAGTGAGCTTACAACGGGGGAGCAGTACTTC. The chain is built from TRBV10-3 and TRBJ2-7, with a tentative D call TRBD2 (5 bases). V shed 2 bases and J shed 7 bases, with 12 bases lying between them. The CDR3 loop spans 13 amino acids. The germline gives CDR1 ENHRY, CDR2 SYGVKD.

V and J are TRBV7-2 and TRBJ2-1; no definite D call. Looked up from germline, CDR1 is SGHTA and CDR2 is FQGNSA. The CDR3 consists of 15 residues. Trimming pared 10 bases from V and 0 bases from J, leaving 16 bases between. CDR3 in amino acids: CATAWATSSYNEQFF. As DNA, the CDR3 is TGTGCCACCGCTTGGGCTACGAGCTCCTACAATGAGCAGTTCTTC.